These 16 T cell receptor beta chains were all obtained from the same sample, sequenced in a study of blood T cell repertoires in COVID-19. Using immunoSEQ multiplex PCR, the repertoire was profiled, and TCRdb retains in-frame clones only, with some absent. The sample lists 410,000 or so clones; 75% to 90% were seen once. Input material: peripheral blood. These TCRs come from a woman aged 25-40 years with active or convalescent COVID-19.

The rearrangement joins TRBV9 to TRBJ1-5; TRBD1 might be the D (6 bases). V lost 0 bases, J lost 6 bases, and 22 bases lay in between. The CDR3 has 18 residues. Germline values: CDR1 SGDLS, CDR2 YYNGEE. The CDR3 spells CASSVDYGGREGSQPQHF. The CDR3 region has the DNA TGTGCCAGCAGCGTAGACTACGGGGGCAGGGAGGGAAGTCAGCCCCAGCATTTT.

A single count supports this clone. V usage is TRBV5-8 and J usage is TRBJ2-1, with TRBD1 identical over 7 bases. Germline CDR1 and CDR2: SGHTS and YDEGEE. The junction had 14 bases not matched to a gene; V was cut back by 5 bases and J by 6 bases. The CDR3 is 16 amino acids. The CDR3: CASRLPGTAVSNEQFF. The CDR3 coding sequence is TGTGCCAGCAGACTCCCCGGGACAGCAGTAAGCAATGAGCAGTTCTTC.

The sample holds a few counts of this clone. The gene calls are TRBV3-1 (or the pseudogene TRBV3-2) and TRBJ1-1; TRBD1 might be the D (5 bases). V was shortened by 6 bases and J by 0 bases, with 8 bases between the two germline ends. CDR1 LGHDT and CDR2 YNNKEL come from the germline V gene (reference sequence). The CDR3 is 13 residues long. The CDR3 bases are TGTGCCAGCAGAGGACACATGAACACTGAAGCTTTCTTT. Encoded protein: CASRGHMNTEAFF.

The chain links TRBV21-1 to TRBJ1-2; the D call of TRBD1 is as the table states it, not checked on the DNA. TRBV21-1 is labeled a pseudogene. This CDR3 is built from 16 residues. The DNA for the CDR3 is TGTGCCAGCAGCAAAAGCCCAGGGACAATACCTGGGGGCTACACCTTC. It specifies CASSKSPGTIPGGYTF.

V and J are TRBV7-2 and TRBJ1-2; no clear D gene. The CDR3 has 13 residues. The germline gives CDR1 SGHTA, CDR2 FQGNSA. Trimming pared 3 bases from V and 0 bases from J, leaving 5 bases between. The CDR3 DNA follows: TGTGCCAGCAGCTTGGGCCCTAACTATGGCTACACCTTC. Amino acids: CASSLGPNYGYTF.

The chain links TRBV10-3 to TRBJ1-1; 8 bases match TRBD1. The CDR3 contains 15 residues. Trimming cost V 7 bases and J 0 bases; bases outside gene matches: 7. Germline assignment: CDR1 ENHRY and CDR2 SYGVKD. The DNA of the CDR3 is TGTGCCATCACCCCGGCAGGGGGCATGAACACTGAAGCTTTCTTT. Translation gives CAITPAGGMNTEAFF.

The V gene is TRBV6-1, the J gene TRBJ2-3, with TRBD2 as a possible D gene (5 bases). The V gene lost 0 bases and the J gene lost 4 bases, with 8 bases spanning the gap. The CDR3 runs 14 residues. Germline V lookup: CDR1 MNHNS, CDR2 SASEGT. The CDR3 protein is CASSEAPGSDTQYF. CDR3 coding DNA: TGTGCCAGCAGTGAAGCGCCGGGGTCAGATACGCAGTATTTT.

The V call is TRBV27, the J call TRBJ1-5; D is possibly TRBD1 (5 bases). V lost 6 bases to trimming and J lost 5 bases, with 20 bases between them. In germline, CDR1 is MNHEY, CDR2 SMNVEV (reference sequence). The CDR3 has 16 residues. CDR3 nucleotides: TGTGCCAGCAGGGCTACCGGGCGCGGGGCGGATCAGCCCCAGCATTTT. It encodes CASRATGRGADQPQHF.

This clone was seen once. The CDR3 reads CASSVTSGVYEQFF. In nucleotides, the CDR3 is TGCGCCAGCAGCGTGACTAGCGGGGTGTATGAGCAGTTCTTC. The rearrangement joins TRBV5-1 to TRBJ2-1; the match to TRBD2 covers 11 bases. The CDR3 sequence is 14 residues long. The trim removed 4 bases at V and 8 bases at J, leaving 5 bases unmatched. Germline loops: CDR1 SGHRS, CDR2 YFSETQ.

The chain carries TRBV18 and TRBJ1-3; D uncertain. Trimming stripped 1 base from V and 7 bases from J, with 8 bases between. Germline CDR1 KGHSH, CDR2 LQKENI. The CDR3 consists of 13 residues. CDR3: CASSPRGDNTIYF. The CDR3, as DNA: TGTGCCAGCTCACCACGCGGGGATAACACCATATATTTT.

The genes are TRBV15 and TRBJ1-4; D not resolved. V was pared by 0 bases and J by 7 bases, with 15 bases between. The CDR3 is made up of 16 amino acids. The V gene's germline CDR1 is LNHNV and CDR2 YYDKDF (reference sequence). The CDR3 DNA reads TGTGCCACCAGCAGAGAAGGAGGCATTGAGGCTGAAAAACTGTTTTTT. As protein: CATSREGGIEAEKLFF.

This clone was seen once. CDR3 nucleotides: TGTGCCAGCAGCCAACTGACAGACTACAATGAGCAGTTCTTC. It specifies CASSQLTDYNEQFF. The J gene is TRBJ2-1, the V gene TRBV6-5; perhaps TRBD1 as D (5 bases). V lost 6 bases and J 3 bases, leaving 12 bases between the germline ends. The CDR3 runs to 14 residues. Per the germline V gene, CDR1 is MNHEY and CDR2 is SVGAGI.

The V and J genes are TRBV5-1 and TRBJ1-1; D call uncertain. CDR3 size: 14 residues. V lost 1 base to trimming and J lost 7 bases, with 14 bases between them. Germline loops: CDR1 SGHRS, CDR2 YFSETQ. Here the CDR3 DNA reads TGCGCCAGCAGCTTGTCTCGTTATAGCAGTGAAGCTTTCTTT. Translated, it gives CASSLSRYSSEAFF.

This chain uses TRBV4-1 with TRBJ2-7; TRBD2 matches 7 bases. Per the germline V gene, CDR1 is MGHRA and CDR2 is YSYEKL. Trimming took 1 base from V and 2 from J; bases not matched to a gene: 5. The CDR3 runs to 15 residues. CDR3 sequence (DNA): TGCGCCAGCAGCCAAGCCCCTGGGACTACCTACGAGCAGTACTTC. Translation gives CASSQAPGTTYEQYF.

CDR3 nucleotides: TGTGCCAGCAGTCGGACAGGGATGACGGCCGGGGAGCTGTTTTTT. Its protein product is CASSRTGMTAGELFF. The chain joins TRBV7-2 to TRBJ2-2, with TRBD1 identical over 8 bases. Per germline, CDR1 SGHTA and CDR2 FQGNSA. The V gene end was trimmed by 6 bases and the J gene end by 6 bases; junction bases not matched to a gene: 9. The CDR3 sequence is 15 residues long. Combining the CDR3 with reference TRBV7-2 and TRBJ2-2 gives the whole variable domain GAGVSQSPSNKVTEKGKDVELRCDPISGHTALYWYRQSLGQGLEFLIYFQGNSAPDKSGLPSDRFSAERTGGSVSTLTIQRTQQEDSAVYLCASSRTGMTAGELFFGEGSRLTVL.

The chain is built from TRBV18 and TRBJ2-1; 8 bases match TRBD1. J lost 1 base, V lost 6 bases, and 8 bases had no gene match. The CDR3 has 16 residues. CDR1 KGHSH and CDR2 LQKENI come from the germline V gene. CDR3: CASSRQTGGSYNEQFF. CDR3 in DNA: TGTGCCAGCTCCCGCCAAACAGGGGGATCCTACAATGAGCAGTTCTTC.